This T cell receptor beta chain comes out of a study of blood T cells in healthy people across ages. For the study at large: Per two T cells, about one barcoded beta molecule was captured through template switching. The study's findings and limits: Across the age range, TCR beta diversity per million T cells fell in a roughly linear way.

Using a J-beta primer mix together with a sample-barcoded 5' primer, a second PCR was run for about 6 to 11 cycles. TCRdb re-called the 5' RACE reads with MiXCR, one entry per CDR3 protein. The sample lists hundreds of thousands of distinct CDR3 sequences; about 53% were seen once. This CDR3 has 13 amino acids. Between the trimmed V and J ends, which lost 2 bases and 8 bases, there was a span of 11 bases. Per the germline V gene, CDR1 is SGDLS and CDR2 is YYNGEE. This clonotype has only a few counts. Its antigen remains unidentified. V and J are TRBV9 and TRBJ2-1, with D possibly being TRBD2 (6 bases). The sequenced sample was blood. This clonotype originated in a man at least 80 years old in good health. CDR3 nucleotide sequence: TGTGCCAGCAGCGTGGGGGGTGGGTATGAGCAGTTCTTC. Its translation: CASSVGGGYEQFF.